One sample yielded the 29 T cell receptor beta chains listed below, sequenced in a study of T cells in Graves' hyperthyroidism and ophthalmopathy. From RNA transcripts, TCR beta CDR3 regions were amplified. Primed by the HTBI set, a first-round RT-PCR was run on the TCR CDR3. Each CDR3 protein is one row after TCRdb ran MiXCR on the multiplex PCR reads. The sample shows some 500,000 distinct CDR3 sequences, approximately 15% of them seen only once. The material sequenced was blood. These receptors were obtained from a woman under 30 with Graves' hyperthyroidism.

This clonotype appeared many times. The CDR3: CASSKGTINEQFF. For the CDR3, the DNA is TGTGCCAGCAGCAAAGGGACTATCAATGAGCAGTTCTTC. The chain employs TRBV25-1 and TRBJ2-1, with 7 positions matching TRBD2. Germline CDR1 MGHDK, CDR2 SYGVNS. With V trimmed by 6 bases and J by 6 bases, 5 bases remained unmatched. This CDR3 spans 13 amino acids.

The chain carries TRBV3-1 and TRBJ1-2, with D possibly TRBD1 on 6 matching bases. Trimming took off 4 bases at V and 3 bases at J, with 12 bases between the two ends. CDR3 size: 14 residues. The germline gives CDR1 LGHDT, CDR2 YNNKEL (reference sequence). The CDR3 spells CASSLKQGDYGYTF. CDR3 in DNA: TGTGCCAGCAGCCTCAAACAGGGAGACTATGGCTACACCTTC.

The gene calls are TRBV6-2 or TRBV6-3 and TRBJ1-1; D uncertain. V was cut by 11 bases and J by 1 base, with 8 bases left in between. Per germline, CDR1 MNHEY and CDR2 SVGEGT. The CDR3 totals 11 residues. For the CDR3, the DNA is TGTGCCTCCTGGAGGAACACTGAAGCTTTCTTT. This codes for CASWRNTEAFF.

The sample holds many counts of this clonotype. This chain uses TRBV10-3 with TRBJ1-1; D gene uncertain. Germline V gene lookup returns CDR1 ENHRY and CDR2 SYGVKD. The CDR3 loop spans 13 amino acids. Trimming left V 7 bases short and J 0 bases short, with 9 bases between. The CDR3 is CAITPALNTEAFF. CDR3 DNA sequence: TGTGCCATCACTCCGGCCCTGAACACTGAAGCTTTCTTT.

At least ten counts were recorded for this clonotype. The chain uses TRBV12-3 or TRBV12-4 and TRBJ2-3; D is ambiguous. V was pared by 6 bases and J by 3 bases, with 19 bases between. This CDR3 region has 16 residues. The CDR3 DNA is TGTGCCAGCAGGGTACGCTTCCGAGGCTCGACAGATACGCAGTATTTT. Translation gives CASRVRFRGSTDTQYF.

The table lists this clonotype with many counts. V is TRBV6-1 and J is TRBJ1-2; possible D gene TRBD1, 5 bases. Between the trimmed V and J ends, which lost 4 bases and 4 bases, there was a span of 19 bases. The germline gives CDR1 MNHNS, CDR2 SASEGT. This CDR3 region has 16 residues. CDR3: CASSGGSFPRGYGYTF. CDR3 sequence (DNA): TGTGCCAGCAGTGGGGGCTCCTTCCCGCGGGGCTATGGCTACACCTTC.

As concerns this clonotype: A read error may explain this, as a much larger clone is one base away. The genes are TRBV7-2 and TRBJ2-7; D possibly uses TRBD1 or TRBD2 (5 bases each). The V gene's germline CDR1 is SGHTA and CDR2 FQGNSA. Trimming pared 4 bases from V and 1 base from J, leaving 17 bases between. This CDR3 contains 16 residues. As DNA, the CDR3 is TGTGCCAGCAGCTCTTGGGGAGCGACAGAGTCCTACGAGCAGTACGTC. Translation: CASSSWGATESYEQYV.

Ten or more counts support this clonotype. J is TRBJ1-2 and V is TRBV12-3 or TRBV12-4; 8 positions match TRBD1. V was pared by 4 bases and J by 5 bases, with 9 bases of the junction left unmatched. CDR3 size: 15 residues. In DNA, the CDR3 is TGTGCCAGCAGTTCCCTCGACAGGGGATGGTATGGCTACACCTTC. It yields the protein CASSSLDRGWYGYTF.

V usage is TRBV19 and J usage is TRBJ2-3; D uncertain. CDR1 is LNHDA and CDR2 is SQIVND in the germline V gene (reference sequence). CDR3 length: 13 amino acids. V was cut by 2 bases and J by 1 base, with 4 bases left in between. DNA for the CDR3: TGTGCCAGTAGTATATCTCGCACAGATACGCAGTATTTT. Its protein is CASSISRTDTQYF.

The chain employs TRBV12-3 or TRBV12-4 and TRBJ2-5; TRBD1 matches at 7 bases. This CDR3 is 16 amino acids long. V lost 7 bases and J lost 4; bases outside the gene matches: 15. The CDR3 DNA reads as TGTGCCAGCATCAGACAGGGTGGCACTATCGCAGAGACCCAGTACTTC. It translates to CASIRQGGTIAETQYF.

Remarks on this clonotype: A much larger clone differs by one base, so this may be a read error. The CDR3 sequence: CSARGQDRTYEQYF. CDR3 coding DNA: TGCAGTGCTAGAGGACAGGACCGAACCTACGAGCAGTACTTC. The chain combines TRBV20-1 with TRBJ2-7; TRBD1 is a possible D gene (6 bases). CDR3 size: 14 residues. V lost 1 base and J 2 bases, leaving 12 bases between the germline ends. CDR1 and CDR2 from the germline V gene are DFQATT and SNEGSKA (reference sequence).

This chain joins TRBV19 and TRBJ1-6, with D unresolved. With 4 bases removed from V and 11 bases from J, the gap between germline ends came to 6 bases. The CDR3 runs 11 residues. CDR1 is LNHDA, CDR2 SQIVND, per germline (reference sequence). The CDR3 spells CASSSNTPLHF. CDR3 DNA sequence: TGTGCCAGTAGTAGTAACACACCCCTCCACTTT.

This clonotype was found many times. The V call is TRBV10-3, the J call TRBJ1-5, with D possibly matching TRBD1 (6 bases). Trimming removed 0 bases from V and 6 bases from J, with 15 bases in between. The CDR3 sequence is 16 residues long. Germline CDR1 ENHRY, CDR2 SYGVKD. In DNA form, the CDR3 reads TGTGCCATCAGTGAGTCGGGCAGGGGAGGGGGTCAGCCCCAGCATTTT. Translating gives CAISESGRGGGQPQHF.

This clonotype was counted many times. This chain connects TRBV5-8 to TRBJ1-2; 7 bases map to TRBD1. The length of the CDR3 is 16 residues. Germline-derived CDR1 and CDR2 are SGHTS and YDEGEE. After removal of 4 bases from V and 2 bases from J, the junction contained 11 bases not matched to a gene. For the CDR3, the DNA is TGTGCCAGCAGCGCCGGGACAGCAAAAGAGAACTATGGCTACACCTTC. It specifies CASSAGTAKENYGYTF.

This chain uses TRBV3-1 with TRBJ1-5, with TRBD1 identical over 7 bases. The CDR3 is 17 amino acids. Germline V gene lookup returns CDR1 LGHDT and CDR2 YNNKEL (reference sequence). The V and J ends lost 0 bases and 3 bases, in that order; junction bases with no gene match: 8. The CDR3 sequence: CASSQESRGQNNQPQHF. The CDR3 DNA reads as TGTGCCAGCAGCCAAGAAAGCAGGGGACAGAACAATCAGCCCCAGCATTTT.

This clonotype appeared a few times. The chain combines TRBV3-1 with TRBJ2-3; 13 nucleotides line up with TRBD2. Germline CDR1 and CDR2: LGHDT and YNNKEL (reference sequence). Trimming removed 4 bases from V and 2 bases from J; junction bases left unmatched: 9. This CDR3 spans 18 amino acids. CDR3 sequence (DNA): TGTGCCAGCAGCCTTAGGAGACTAGCGGGAGGCCCCACAGATACGCAGTATTTT. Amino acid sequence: CASSLRRLAGGPTDTQYF.

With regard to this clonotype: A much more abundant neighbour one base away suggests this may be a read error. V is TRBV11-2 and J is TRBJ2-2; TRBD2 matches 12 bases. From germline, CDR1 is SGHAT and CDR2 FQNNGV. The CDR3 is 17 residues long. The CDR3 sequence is CAARGLAGISNTGEPFF. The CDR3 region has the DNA TGTGCCGCCCGAGGACTAGCGGGAATTTCGAACACCGGGGAGCCGTTTTTT.

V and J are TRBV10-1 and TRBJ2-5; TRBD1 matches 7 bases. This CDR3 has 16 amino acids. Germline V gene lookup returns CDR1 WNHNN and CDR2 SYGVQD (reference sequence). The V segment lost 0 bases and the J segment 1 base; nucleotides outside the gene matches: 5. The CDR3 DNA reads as TGCGCCAGCAGTGAGTCTGCGACAGGGATCCAAGAGACCCAGTACTTC. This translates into CASSESATGIQETQYF.

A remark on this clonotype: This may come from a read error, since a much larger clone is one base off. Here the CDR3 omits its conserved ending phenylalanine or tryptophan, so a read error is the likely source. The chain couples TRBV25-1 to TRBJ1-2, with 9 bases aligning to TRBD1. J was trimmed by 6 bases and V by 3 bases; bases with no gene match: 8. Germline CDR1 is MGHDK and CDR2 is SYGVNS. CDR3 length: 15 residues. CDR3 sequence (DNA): TGTGCCAGCAGTGACCCCGGACAGGGGTTTGATGGCTACACCCTC. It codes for CASSDPGQGFDGYTL.

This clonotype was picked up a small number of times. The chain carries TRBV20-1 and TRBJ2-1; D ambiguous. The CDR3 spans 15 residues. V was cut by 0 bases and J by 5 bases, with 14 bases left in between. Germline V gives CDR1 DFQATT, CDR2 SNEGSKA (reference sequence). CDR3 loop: CSARDMAESDNEQFF. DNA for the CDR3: TGCAGTGCTAGAGATATGGCGGAATCGGACAATGAGCAGTTCTTC.

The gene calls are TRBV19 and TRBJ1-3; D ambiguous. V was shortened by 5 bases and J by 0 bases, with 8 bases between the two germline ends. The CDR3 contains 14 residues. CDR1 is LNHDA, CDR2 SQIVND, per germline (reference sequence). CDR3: CASSAGNSGNTIYF. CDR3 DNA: TGTGCCAGTAGTGCAGGCAACTCTGGAAACACCATATATTTT.

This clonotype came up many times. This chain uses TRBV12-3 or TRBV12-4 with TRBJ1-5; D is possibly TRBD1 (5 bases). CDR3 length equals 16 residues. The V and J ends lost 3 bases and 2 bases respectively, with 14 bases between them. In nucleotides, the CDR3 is TGTGCCAGCAGTTTGATCCCAGGGTACGGCAATCAGCCCCAGCATTTT. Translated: CASSLIPGYGNQPQHF.

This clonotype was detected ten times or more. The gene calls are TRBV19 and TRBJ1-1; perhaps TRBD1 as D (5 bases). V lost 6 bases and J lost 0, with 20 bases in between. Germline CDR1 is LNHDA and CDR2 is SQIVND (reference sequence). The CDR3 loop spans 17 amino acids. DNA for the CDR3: TGTGCCAGTAGCAATAGCCAGGGACTAGGGATGAACACTGAAGCTTTCTTT. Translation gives CASSNSQGLGMNTEAFF.

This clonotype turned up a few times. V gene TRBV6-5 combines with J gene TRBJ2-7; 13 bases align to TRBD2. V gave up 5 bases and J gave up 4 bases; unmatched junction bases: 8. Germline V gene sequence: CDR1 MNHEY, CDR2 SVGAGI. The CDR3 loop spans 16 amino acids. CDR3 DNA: TGTGCCAGCAGTCCTATCCGGACTAGCGGGGGTTACGAGCAGTACTTC. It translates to CASSPIRTSGGYEQYF.

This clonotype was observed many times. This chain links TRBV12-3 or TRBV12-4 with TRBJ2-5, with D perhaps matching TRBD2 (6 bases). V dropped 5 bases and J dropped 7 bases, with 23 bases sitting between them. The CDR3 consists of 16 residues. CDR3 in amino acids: CASSLYRGGVSGTQYF. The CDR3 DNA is TGTGCCAGCAGTCTGTACCGCGGCGGGGTCAGCGGGACCCAGTACTTC.

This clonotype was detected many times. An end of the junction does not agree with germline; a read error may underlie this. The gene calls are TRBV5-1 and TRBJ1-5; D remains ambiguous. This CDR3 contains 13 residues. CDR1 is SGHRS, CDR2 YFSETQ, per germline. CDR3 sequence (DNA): TGTGCCAGCAGCTTAGGCAGCAATCAGCCCCAGCATTTT. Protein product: CASSLGSNQPQHF.

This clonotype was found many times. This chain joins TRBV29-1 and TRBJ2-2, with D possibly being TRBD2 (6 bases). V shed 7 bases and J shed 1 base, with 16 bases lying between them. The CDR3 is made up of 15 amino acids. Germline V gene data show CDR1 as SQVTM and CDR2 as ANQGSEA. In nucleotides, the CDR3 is TGCAGCGCTATCGAGCGGGCGGTGAACACCGGGGAGCTGTTTTTT. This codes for CSAIERAVNTGELFF.

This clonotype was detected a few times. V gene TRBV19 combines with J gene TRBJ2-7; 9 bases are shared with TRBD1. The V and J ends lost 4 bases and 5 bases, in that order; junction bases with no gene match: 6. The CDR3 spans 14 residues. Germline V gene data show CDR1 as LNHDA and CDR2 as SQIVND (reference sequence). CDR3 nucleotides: TGTGCCAGTAGTACGGGACAGGGCCAACACGAGCAGTACTTC. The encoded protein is CASSTGQGQHEQYF.

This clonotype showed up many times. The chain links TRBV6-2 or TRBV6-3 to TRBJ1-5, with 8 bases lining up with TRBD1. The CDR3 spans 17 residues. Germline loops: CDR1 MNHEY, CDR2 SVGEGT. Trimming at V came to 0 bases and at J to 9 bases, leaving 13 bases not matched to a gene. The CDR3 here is CASSYSSVTGVVRPQHF. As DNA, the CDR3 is TGTGCCAGCAGTTACTCGAGCGTGACAGGGGTCGTCAGGCCCCAGCATTTT.